This T cell receptor (beta chain) emerged from a study of cytomegalovirus exposure and HLA in healthy donors. PCR used 60 Vbeta primers and 13 Jbeta primers. Produced via immunoSEQ multiplex PCR; TCRdb's table is partial and in-frame only. Altogether about 140,000 clones are present, 70% to 80% being singletons, with the ten largest covering 1.5% to 2%. Points from the study as a whole: Reportedly, a later analysis found an Asian-associated ancestry cluster had fewer N-insertions than the roughly 630-donor mean. Productive rates of about 90% or about 30% were seen for most TCR beta V segments in an earlier analysis.

V lost 2 bases to trimming and J lost 11 bases, with 21 bases between them. Germline CDR1 and CDR2: MNHEY and SVGAGI. The CDR3 has 15 residues. About this clone: Its antigen remains unidentified.

This chain links TRBV6-5 with TRBJ2-5; D may be TRBD1 (6 bases). The sample comprised PBMCs. This TCR was sampled from a female donor in good health and CMV-seronegative. Written as DNA, the CDR3 is TGTGCCAGCAGTTACATGGGGGCAAGGGAATTGGAGCAGTACTTC. Residues: CASSYMGARELEQYF.